The 6 T cell receptor beta chains presented below share a single source sample, sequenced in a study of T cell responses to AZD1222 COVID-19 vaccine. This table comes from immunoSEQ multiplex PCR, and its TCRdb copy is limited to in-frame clones, with some not included. The profile shows 250,000 to 300,000 clones, 90% to 95% of them singletons. The specimen comprised peripheral blood, sampled 28 days after the second AZD1222 dose. The receptors come from an adult who received the AZD1222 COVID-19 vaccine.

V gene TRBV7-9 combines with J gene TRBJ1-1, with D unclear. This CDR3 has 16 residues. Trimming stripped 5 bases from V and 3 bases from J, with 19 bases between. CDR1 is SEHNR and CDR2 is FQNEAQ in the germline V gene (reference sequence). CDR3 DNA: TGTGCCAGCAGCCCCCCGTATGAGGGAGGGTACACTGAAGCTTTCTTT. Amino acids: CASSPPYEGGYTEAFF.

The chain is built from TRBV28 and TRBJ2-7, with no clear D. This CDR3 has 15 residues. Germline V gene lookup returns CDR1 MDHEN and CDR2 SYDVKM. V was shortened by 5 bases and J by 3 bases, with 17 bases between the two germline ends. CDR3 coding DNA: TGTGCCAGCAGTCCCCCCAAGCCCACTTTCTACGAGCAGTACTTC. It translates to CASSPPKPTFYEQYF. Filled out from reference TRBV28 and TRBJ2-7, the complete variable domain reads DVKVTQSSRYLVKRTGEKVFLECVQDMDHENMFWYRQDPGLGLRLIYFSYDVKMKEKGDIPEGYSVSREKKERFSLILESASTNQTSMYLCASSPPKPTFYEQYFGPGTRLTVT.

This sequence joins TRBV7-2 and TRBJ1-5; 7 bases map to TRBD1. Germline assignment: CDR1 SGHTA and CDR2 FQGNSA. The CDR3 contains 14 residues. The junction had 4 bases not matched to a gene; V was cut back by 5 bases and J by 3 bases. CDR3 residues: CASSPTGDNQPQHF. In nucleotides, the CDR3 is TGTGCCAGCAGCCCTACAGGGGACAATCAGCCCCAGCATTTT. The whole variable domain, remainder taken from reference TRBV7-2 and TRBJ1-5, is GAGVSQSPSNKVTEKGKDVELRCDPISGHTALYWYRQSLGQGLEFLIYFQGNSAPDKSGLPSDRFSAERTGGSVSTLTIQRTQQEDSAVYLCASSPTGDNQPQHFGDGTRLSIL.

The gene calls are TRBV2 and TRBJ1-5, with D unresolved. The CDR3 runs to 13 residues. V lost 8 bases and J lost 1, with 9 bases in between. Looked up from germline, CDR1 is SNHLY and CDR2 is FYNNEI. CDR3 loop: CASRGRSNQPQHF. CDR3 sequence (DNA): TGTGCCAGCCGGGGTAGGAGCAATCAGCCCCAGCATTTT.

The rearrangement uses TRBV25-1 and TRBJ2-3, with 11 nucleotides matching TRBD1. The CDR3 is 15 amino acids. Germline values: CDR1 MGHDK, CDR2 SYGVNS. The trim removed 5 bases at V and 6 bases at J, leaving 7 bases unmatched. The CDR3 nucleotides are TGTGCCAGCAGTTCCGGGACAGGGGGTTCGGATACGCAGTATTTT. Translated, it gives CASSSGTGGSDTQYF.

The V and J genes are TRBV29-1 and TRBJ1-3; D is undetermined. The CDR3 runs to 13 residues. The germline V gene encodes CDR1 SQVTM and CDR2 ANQGSEA. Trimming removed 6 bases from V and 4 bases from J, with 13 bases in between. Here the CDR3 reads CSVSGMSGNTIYF. The CDR3 DNA reads as TGCAGCGTGAGTGGGATGTCCGGAAACACCATATATTTT.